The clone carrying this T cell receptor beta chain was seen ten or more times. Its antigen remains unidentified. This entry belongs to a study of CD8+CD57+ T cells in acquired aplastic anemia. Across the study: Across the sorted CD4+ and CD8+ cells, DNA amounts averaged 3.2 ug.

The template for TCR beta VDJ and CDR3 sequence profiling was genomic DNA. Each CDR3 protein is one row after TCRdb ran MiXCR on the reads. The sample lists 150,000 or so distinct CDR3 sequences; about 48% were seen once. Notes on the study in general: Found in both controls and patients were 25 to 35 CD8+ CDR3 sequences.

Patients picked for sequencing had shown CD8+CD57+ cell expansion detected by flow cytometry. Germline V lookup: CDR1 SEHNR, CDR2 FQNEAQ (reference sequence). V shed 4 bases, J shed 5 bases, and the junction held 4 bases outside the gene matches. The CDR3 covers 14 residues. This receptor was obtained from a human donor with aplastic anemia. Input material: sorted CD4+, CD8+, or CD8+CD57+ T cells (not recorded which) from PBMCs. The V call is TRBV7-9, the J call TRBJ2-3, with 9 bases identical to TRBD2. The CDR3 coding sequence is TGTGCCAGCAGCTGGCGGGGGGGCGGAGATACGCAGTATTTT. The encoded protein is CASSWRGGGDTQYF. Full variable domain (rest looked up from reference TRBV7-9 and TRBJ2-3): DTGVSQNPRHKITKRGQNVTFRCDPISEHNRLYWYRQTLGQGPEFLTYFQNEAQLEKSRLLSDRFSAERPKGSFSTLEIQRTEQGDSAMYLCASSWRGGGDTQYFGPGTRLTVL.